This entry lists 10 T cell receptor beta chains sequenced from one sample in a study of metastatic and nonmetastatic thyroid tumors. Ahead of thyroid surgery, no patient had received treatment of any kind. TCRdb re-clonotyped the PCR reads through MiXCR. This sample has some 35,000 clones, with 35% found just once. The sequenced sample was tumor tissue. Source of these receptors: a female donor with papillary thyroid cancer or a benign thyroid nodule (not recorded which). Some clones in this sample may be carry-over from other donors' samples.

J is TRBJ1-3 and V is TRBV19; 8 bases agree with TRBD1. Germline V lookup: CDR1 LNHDA, CDR2 SQIVND (reference sequence). V lost 8 bases and J lost 7; bases outside the gene matches: 16. CDR3 length: 16 amino acids. The CDR3 spells CASCSVTGTGWNTIYF. The DNA for the CDR3 is TGTGCCAGTTGTTCCGTAACCGGGACAGGATGGAACACCATATATTTT.

In this sample, this clone turned up many times. Other DNA sequences in the sample encode the same CDR3. The chain combines TRBV20-1 with TRBJ2-7; D unclear. CDR1 is DFQATT, CDR2 SNEGSKA, per germline (reference sequence). V was pared by 4 bases and J by 4 bases, with 26 bases between. The CDR3 has 17 residues. In nucleotides, the CDR3 is TGCAGTGCTAAAACCCTTTCGTCGGCACTCCAGAGATACGAGCAGTACTTC. It yields the protein CSAKTLSSALQRYEQYF.

This clone was observed a few times. The chain combines TRBV12-3 or TRBV12-4 with TRBJ1-3; D is unclear. This CDR3 has 15 residues. V was cut by 3 bases and J by 0 bases, with 9 bases left in between. The CDR3 loop is CASSFGHNSGNTIYF. The CDR3 DNA reads TGTGCCAGCAGTTTTGGGCACAACTCTGGAAACACCATATATTTT.

Only a few counts were recorded for this clone. The V and J genes are TRBV6-2 or TRBV6-3 and TRBJ2-1; D is uncertain. Between the trimmed V and J ends, which lost 0 bases and 0 bases, there was a span of 9 bases. The CDR3 spans 16 residues. In germline, CDR1 is MNHEY, CDR2 SVGEGT. The CDR3, as DNA: TGTGCCAGCAGTTACTCCGGCGGCACCTCCTACAATGAGCAGTTCTTC. It is translated as CASSYSGGTSYNEQFF.

The J gene is TRBJ2-3, the V gene TRBV4-1, with 7 bases that match TRBD2. Unmatched junction bases numbered 4, after V lost 1 base and J lost 0 bases. The CDR3 extends over 16 amino acids. Germline V lookup: CDR1 MGHRA, CDR2 YSYEKL. The CDR3 coding sequence is TGCGCCAGCAGCCAAGTGGAGGGAGGGAGCACAGATACGCAGTATTTT. Protein: CASSQVEGGSTDTQYF.

This clone was seen a handful of times. Compared with germline, one end of the junction differs, possibly owing to a read error. The rearrangement joins TRBV6-1 to TRBJ2-1; D is unclear. Germline V lookup: CDR1 MNHNS, CDR2 SASEGT. CDR3 length equals 17 residues. CDR3 nucleotides: TGTGCCAGCAGTGAAATCCGGACCCCACCCTCCTTCAATGAGCAGTTCTTC. Translated, it gives CASSEIRTPPSFNEQFF.

V and J are TRBV6-1 and TRBJ2-7; D is undetermined. The CDR3 loop spans 11 amino acids. Germline-derived CDR1 and CDR2 are MNHNS and SASEGT. Trimming removed 8 bases at V and 4 bases at J, with 9 bases between. The CDR3, as DNA: TGTGCCAGCTTCCAAGGATACGAGCAGTACTTC. Translating it yields CASFQGYEQYF.

This clone was counted only a few times. The CDR3 sequence: CASSYRSGAGELFF. Written as DNA, the CDR3 is TGTGCCAGCAGTTACAGGTCGGGAGCCGGGGAGCTGTTTTTT. This rearrangement joins TRBV6-5 to TRBJ2-2, with a weak D call TRBD2 (6 bases). This CDR3 has 14 residues. V was cut by 2 bases and J by 6 bases, with 10 bases left in between. CDR1 is MNHEY and CDR2 is SVGAGI in the germline V gene.

The V call is TRBV5-1, the J call TRBJ2-7; perhaps TRBD2 as D (6 bases). The CDR3 runs 14 residues. V gave up 0 bases and J gave up 5 bases, with 12 bases separating them. Germline CDR1 reads SGHRS; CDR2 reads YFSETQ. In nucleotides, the CDR3 is TGCGCCAGCAGCTTGGGGGAGGTTCTCCACGAGCAGTACTTC. It specifies CASSLGEVLHEQYF.

This clone came up many times. The chain has TRBV6-2 or TRBV6-3 and TRBJ2-7, with D unclear. This CDR3 is built from 15 residues. The germline CDR1 and CDR2 sequences are MNHEY and SVGEGT. Deletions cut 5 bases from V and 2 bases from J, with 16 bases between. The chain's CDR3 is CASSTGITSTYEQYF. CDR3 in DNA: TGTGCCAGCAGTACTGGGATCACGAGCACCTACGAGCAGTACTTC.